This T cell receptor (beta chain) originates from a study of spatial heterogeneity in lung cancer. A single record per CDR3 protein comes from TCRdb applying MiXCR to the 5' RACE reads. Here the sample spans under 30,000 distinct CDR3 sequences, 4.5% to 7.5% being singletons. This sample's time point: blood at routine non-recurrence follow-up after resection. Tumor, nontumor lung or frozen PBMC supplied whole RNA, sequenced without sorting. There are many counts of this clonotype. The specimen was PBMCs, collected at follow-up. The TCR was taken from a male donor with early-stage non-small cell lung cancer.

The CDR3 region has the DNA TGTGCCAGCAGGAACAGCGGAGGGATAGCCAAGCCCCAGCATTTT. This gives the protein CASRNSGGIAKPQHF. V and J are TRBV6-6 and TRBJ1-5; D not certain. Germline lookup yields CDR1 MNHNY and CDR2 SVGAGI (reference sequence). Trimming cost V 6 bases and J 8 bases, with 20 bases left between them. The CDR3 loop spans 15 amino acids.